The T cell receptor beta chain described here comes from a study of early stage breast cancer tumors. Per the germline V gene, CDR1 is LNHDA and CDR2 is SQIVND (reference sequence). V lost 3 bases and J 0 bases, leaving 13 bases between the germline ends. The CDR3 is 16 residues long. Each sample had two DNA replicates, roughly 0.5 ug blood or around 1.4 ug tissue. The data were produced by immunoSEQ multiplex PCR, yet TCRdb's version contains in-frame clones alone and is incomplete. The sample includes about 53,000 clones, 90% to 95% of them seen just once. The TCR originated in a person aged 65 to 85 with breast cancer. This sequence joins TRBV19 and TRBJ2-3, with D perhaps TRBD2 (5 bases). The sample taken for sequencing was blood. The CDR3 nucleotides are TGTGCCAGTAGTATTGGCGGGTCTCCTAGCACAGATACGCAGTATTTT. Its protein is CASSIGGSPSTDTQYF.